What follows is one T cell receptor beta chain and its context. The sample originates from a study of blood T cells in healthy people across ages. With V trimmed by 3 bases and J by 4 bases, 7 bases remained unmatched. The CDR3 length is 17 residues. The germline gives CDR1 LNHDA, CDR2 SQIVND (reference sequence). A second 7 to 11 cycle PCR used barcoded and J-beta primers. In TCRdb, the 5' RACE reads were re-called with MiXCR into one record per CDR3 protein. The sample lists more than 1,000,000 distinct CDR3 sequences; under 30% were seen once. In addition, the sample was reused for a study of T cells of mothers and their children. That work contributes: cDNA synthesis used all extracted RNA, roughly 1.5 ug per 15 ul. In each mother, TCR beta CDR3 reads exceeded 10 million; in each child, they numbered a few million. Unrelated mother-child pairs always had slightly, but never significantly, lower normalized overlap than related pairs.

J is TRBJ1-6 and V is TRBV19, with 9 bases that match TRBD1. The TCR originated in a girl aged 2 to 10 in good health. Specimen: blood. The CDR3 coding sequence is TGTGCCAGTAGTATCGGACAGGGGAGTGCTTATAATTCACCCCTCCACTTT. Its protein is CASSIGQGSAYNSPLHF.